The T cell receptor (beta chain) under discussion was sequenced for a study of blood T cell repertoires in COVID-19. Study overall: The United States, Italy and Spain provided the acute and convalescent COVID-19 samples. Sources were T cells, B-cell-depleted T cells, or PBMCs; the material itself was cDNA or gDNA.

How the authors handled the data: The authors estimated nucleated cell counts from reference gene primer amplification. Sequencing used immunoSEQ multiplex PCR; TCRdb keeps in-frame clones, though not all of them. V and J calls and clone size come straight from that table; D and trimming were deduced from the DNA. In the table there are some 230,000 clones, 86% of which are singletons. Enrolment of Seattle patients took place during active infection, and they were followed longitudinally. Germline V lookup: CDR1 MGHRA, CDR2 YSYEKL. The CDR3 contains 16 residues. The trim removed 3 bases at V and 3 bases at J, leaving 8 bases unmatched.

V is TRBV4-1 and J is TRBJ2-1; 7 bases line up with TRBD1. The TCR originated in a woman in her fifties or sixties with COVID-19, enrolled during active disease. Source material: peripheral blood. CDR3 DNA: TGCGCCAGCAGCCAGAGTACAGGGGCCATCTACAATGAGCAGTTCTTC. Its protein product is CASSQSTGAIYNEQFF.